The rows below give T cell receptor beta chains drawn from one sample of a study of OX40 agonist ivuxolimab in advanced cancers. Sequencing used immunoSEQ multiplex PCR; TCRdb keeps in-frame clones, though not all of them. The sample holds more than 70,000 clones, roughly 80% seen once. The sequencing used CD4+ or CD8+ T cells sorted from blood, collected in a trial of the OX40 agonist ivuxolimab. The receptors come from an adult with an advanced solid tumor such as melanoma, head and neck, liver or kidney cancer. The CDR3 runs from the conserved cysteine through the conserved F or W. The D gene is left open where the match is weak. Part of the rows lack a size; the others show once, few, many or a class for expanded clones.

clone size	V gene	J gene	D gene	CDR3 protein	CDR3 DNA
.	TRBV19	TRBJ2-2	TRBD2	CASSIQLATGELFF	TGTGCCAGTAGTATTCAACTAGCGACCGGGGAGCTGTTTTTT
.	TRBV23-1	TRBJ1-1	TRBD1	CASSQWTGRRGTEAFF	TGCGCCAGCAGTCAATGGACAGGGAGGAGAGGCACTGAAGCTTTCTTT
.	TRBV20-1	TRBJ2-1	.	CSASRAEQFF	TGCAGTGCTAGTCGGGCCGAGCAGTTCTTC
.	TRBV7-3	TRBJ2-4	TRBD2	CASSPGLAGGNLAKNIQYF	TGTGCCAGCAGCCCAGGACTAGCGGGAGGGAACTTAGCCAAAAACATTCAGTACTTC
few	TRBV6-5	TRBJ1-1	.	CASSSRRGRNTEAFF	TGTGCCAGCAGTTCGCGTCGGGGTAGAAACACTGAAGCTTTCTTT
.	TRBV5-1	TRBJ2-5	.	CASSSFIQPQETQYF	TGCGCCAGCAGCTCCTTCATTCAGCCCCAAGAGACCCAGTACTTC
.	TRBV11-1	TRBJ2-7	TRBD1	CASSTGQGAGEQYF	TGTGCCAGCAGCACTGGACAGGGGGCCGGTGAGCAGTACTTC
.	TRBV10-1	TRBJ1-1	TRBD1	CASSGDSTEAFF	TGCGCCAGCAGTGGGGACAGCACTGAAGCTTTCTTT
.	TRBV19	TRBJ2-3	.	CASSLGADTQYF	TGTGCCAGTAGTTTAGGGGCAGATACGCAGTATTTT
few	TRBV5-1	TRBJ2-2	TRBD1	CASSPGTVMSGELFF	TGCGCCAGCAGCCCCGGGACAGTTATGTCCGGGGAGCTGTTTTTT
once	TRBV7-9	TRBJ2-3	.	CASSLVSDTQYF	TGTGCCAGCAGCTTAGTTTCAGATACGCAGTATTTT
.	TRBV5-4	TRBJ2-1	TRBD1	CASSSGQGNNEQFF	TGTGCCAGCAGCTCGGGACAGGGGAACAATGAGCAGTTCTTC
.	TRBV30	TRBJ2-2	.	CAWSVTARQGGELFF	TGTGCCTGGAGTGTAACTGCCAGGCAGGGTGGGGAGCTGTTTTTT
.	TRBV16	TRBJ2-7	.	CASSPGTSRNSYEQYF	TGTGCCAGCAGCCCAGGGACCAGCCGGAACTCCTACGAGCAGTACTTC
.	TRBV29-1	TRBJ2-7	.	CSVRDLGEQYF	TGCAGCGTCCGGGACCTCGGCGAGCAGTACTTC
.	TRBV7-6	TRBJ2-2	TRBD1	CASSLLSRTGGTGELFF	TGTGCCAGCAGCTTATTATCCCGGACAGGGGGCACCGGGGAGCTGTTTTTT
.	TRBV9	TRBJ2-7	TRBD2	CASSVGPSGSFYEQYF	TGTGCCAGCAGCGTAGGGCCTAGCGGGAGTTTTTACGAGCAGTACTTC
.	TRBV19	TRBJ2-5	.	CASNSPGYQETQYF	TGTGCCAGTAATTCCCCGGGCTACCAAGAGACCCAGTACTTC
.	TRBV10-3	TRBJ2-7	.	CAISDHSGGYEQYF	TGTGCCATCAGTGACCACAGTGGGGGCTACGAGCAGTACTTC
few	TRBV7-7	TRBJ2-1	.	CASSLAGASEQFF	TGTGCCAGCAGCTTAGCGGGAGCTAGTGAGCAGTTCTTC
.	TRBV5-1	TRBJ2-7	.	CASSFQGWEQYF	TGCGCCAGCAGCTTTCAGGGGTGGGAGCAGTACTTC
.	TRBV7-9	TRBJ2-3	.	CASSLAGFKADTQYF	TGTGCCAGCAGCTTAGCGGGGTTTAAGGCAGATACGCAGTATTTT
few	TRBV11-2	TRBJ1-2	TRBD1	CASSADRVFYGYTF	TGTGCCAGCAGCGCCGACAGGGTTTTCTACGGCTACACCTTC
.	TRBV5-6	TRBJ2-3	TRBD2	CASSWGGVLPDTQYF	TGTGCCAGCAGCTGGGGGGGAGTTCTCCCAGATACGCAGTATTTT
.	TRBV27	TRBJ2-3	TRBD2	CASSLFPGREGRDTQYF	TGTGCCAGCAGTTTATTTCCCGGGCGGGAGGGCCGTGATACGCAGTATTTT
.	TRBV7-9	TRBJ1-6	TRBD1	CASSFFGTVINSPLHF	TGTGCCAGCAGCTTCTTCGGGACAGTAATTAATTCACCCCTCCACTTT
.	TRBV18	TRBJ2-5	.	CASSEQLAETQYF	TGTGCCAGCTCAGAACAGTTGGCGGAGACCCAGTACTTC
.	TRBV7-9	TRBJ2-2	TRBD1	CASSQTGDTGELFF	TGTGCCAGCAGCCAAACAGGGGACACCGGGGAGCTGTTTTTT
.	TRBV15	TRBJ2-1	TRBD2	CATSKDGGLVYNEQFF	TGTGCCACCAGCAAAGACGGGGGACTAGTCTACAATGAGCAGTTCTTC
.	TRBV5-1	TRBJ2-3	.	CASSLGWGSTDTQYF	TGCGCCAGCAGCTTGGGTTGGGGCTCTACAGATACGCAGTATTTT
.	TRBV5-1	TRBJ2-1	TRBD2	CASKLAGESYNEQFF	TGCGCCAGCAAACTAGCGGGAGAAAGCTACAATGAGCAGTTCTTC
.	TRBV7-9	TRBJ1-4	.	CASSPETVRQLFF	TGTGCCAGCAGCCCCGAGACAGTGAGGCAACTGTTTTTT
.	TRBV28	TRBJ2-1	TRBD2	CASSSASAGVPNEQFF	TGTGCCAGCAGTTCCGCCTCTGCGGGGGTCCCCAATGAGCAGTTCTTC
few	TRBV9	TRBJ1-4	TRBD1	CASSPGTANEKLFF	TGTGCCAGCAGCCCAGGGACAGCTAATGAAAAACTGTTTTTT
.	TRBV7-9	TRBJ2-5	TRBD1	CASSEDRGVRVEETQYF	TGTGCCAGCAGCGAGGACAGGGGAGTAAGGGTGGAAGAGACCCAGTACTTC
.	TRBV20-1	TRBJ1-2	.	CSATTGYGYTF	TGCAGTGCTACGACAGGTTATGGCTACACCTTC
.	TRBV2	TRBJ1-1	.	CASSWDLGEAFF	TGTGCCAGCAGTTGGGACCTCGGTGAAGCTTTCTTT
once	TRBV11-3	TRBJ2-3	.	CASSPYLGDTQYF	TGTGCCAGCAGCCCCTATCTTGGGGATACGCAGTATTTT
.	TRBV5-6	TRBJ2-1	TRBD1	CASSLLGTGVNEQFF	TGTGCCAGCAGCTTGCTCGGGACAGGGGTAAATGAGCAGTTCTTC
.	TRBV5-1	TRBJ1-2	.	CASSITVGGLSGYTF	TGCGCCAGCAGCATAACGGTTGGGGGACTATCTGGCTACACCTTC
.	TRBV5-1	TRBJ1-3	TRBD1	CASSPGQGFTIYF	TGCGCCAGCAGCCCGGGACAGGGGTTCACCATATATTTT
.	TRBV5-4	TRBJ1-2	.	CASSLGGGNYGYTF	TGTGCCAGCAGCCTGGGTGGGGGTAACTATGGCTACACCTTC
few	TRBV2	TRBJ1-5	.	CASSEVGGSQPQHF	TGTGCCAGCAGTGAAGTGGGAGGGAGTCAGCCCCAGCATTTT
.	TRBV30	TRBJ1-2	TRBD1	CAWSRDRPQGYTF	TGTGCCTGGAGTAGGGACAGGCCCCAGGGGTACACCTTC
.	TRBV5-1	TRBJ2-5	.	CASRWAGASQETQYF	TGCGCCAGCAGATGGGCAGGGGCCAGCCAAGAGACCCAGTACTTC
.	TRBV5-1	TRBJ1-6	.	CASSQLTWAGVFPGSPLHF	TGCGCCAGCAGCCAGCTTACGTGGGCGGGCGTCTTTCCTGGTTCACCCCTCCACTTT
.	TRBV5-1	TRBJ1-4	.	CASSPRTDNEKLFF	TGCGCCAGCAGCCCCCGGACGGACAATGAAAAACTGTTTTTT
.	TRBV7-2	TRBJ2-3	TRBD2	CASSLSGGNTDTQYF	TGTGCCAGCAGCTTATCGGGGGGGAACACAGATACGCAGTATTTT
.	TRBV5-4	TRBJ2-7	TRBD2	CASSLGLAGEQYF	TGTGCCAGCAGCCTTGGACTAGCGGGAGAGCAGTACTTC
.	TRBV30	TRBJ2-3	.	CAWSSGVTDTQYF	TGTGCCTGGAGTTCTGGGGTAACAGATACGCAGTATTTT
once	TRBV6-5	TRBJ2-6	.	CASSSSGANVLTF	TGTGCCAGCAGTAGCTCTGGGGCCAACGTCCTGACTTTC
few	TRBV18	TRBJ1-5	TRBD1	CASSPRDRDQPQHF	TGTGCCAGCTCACCCCGGGACAGGGATCAGCCCCAGCATTTT
.	TRBV7-9	TRBJ1-6	.	CASSLPLTDNSPLHF	TGTGCCAGCAGCTTACCTCTTACAGATAATTCACCCCTCCACTTT
.	TRBV19	TRBJ2-2	TRBD2	CASSWRGGNTGELFF	TGTGCCAGTAGCTGGCGGGGGGGGAACACCGGGGAGCTGTTTTTT
once	TRBV6-6	TRBJ1-3	.	CASSPNGGNTIYF	TGTGCCAGCAGCCCTAACGGGGGAAACACCATATATTTT
.	TRBV7-3	TRBJ2-1	TRBD2	CASSLSAGDFNEQFF	TGTGCCAGCAGCTTATCCGCGGGAGATTTCAATGAGCAGTTCTTC
once	TRBV7-8	TRBJ1-6	.	CASSLVYASSPLHF	TGTGCCAGCAGCTTAGTTTACGCGAGTTCACCCCTCCACTTT
.	TRBV10-3	TRBJ1-1	TRBD1	CAISGRGQNTEAFF	TGTGCCATCAGTGGAAGGGGGCAGAACACTGAAGCTTTCTTT
.	TRBV28	TRBJ2-1	.	CASTPGVWDTGPGRYNEQFF	TGTGCCAGCACCCCTGGGGTTTGGGACACGGGCCCCGGGCGGTACAATGAGCAGTTCTTC
.	TRBV7-8	TRBJ1-2	.	CASSLALGSNYGYTF	TGTGCCAGCAGCTTAGCCCTTGGAAGTAACTATGGCTACACCTTC